This TCR beta chain came from a study of OX40 agonist ivuxolimab in advanced cancers. Overall study: One hepatocellular carcinoma and a couple of cutaneous melanoma patients partially responded.

Data came from immunoSEQ multiplex PCR; TCRdb stores just in-frame clones and leaves some out. The profile shows roughly 34,000 clones, around 83% of them singletons. A note on this clone: The antigen remains undetermined.

The study, taken as a whole, reports: Some of the lowest clonal expansion was seen in partial responders at 0.1-3.0 mg/kg.

CDR3 length equals 12 residues. The junction had 2 bases not matched to a gene; V was cut back by 8 bases and J by 6 bases. Germline-derived CDR1 and CDR2 are SNHLY and FYNNEI. This clonotype was obtained from an adult with an advanced solid tumor such as melanoma, head and neck, liver or kidney cancer. This specimen was CD4+ or CD8+ T cells sorted from blood, taken in a trial of the OX40 agonist ivuxolimab. The chain employs TRBV2 and TRBJ2-7; 12 nucleotides align to TRBD1. CDR3 nucleotides: TGTGCCAGCGGGGACAGGGGGCTCGAGCAGTACTTC. Translated: CASGDRGLEQYF.